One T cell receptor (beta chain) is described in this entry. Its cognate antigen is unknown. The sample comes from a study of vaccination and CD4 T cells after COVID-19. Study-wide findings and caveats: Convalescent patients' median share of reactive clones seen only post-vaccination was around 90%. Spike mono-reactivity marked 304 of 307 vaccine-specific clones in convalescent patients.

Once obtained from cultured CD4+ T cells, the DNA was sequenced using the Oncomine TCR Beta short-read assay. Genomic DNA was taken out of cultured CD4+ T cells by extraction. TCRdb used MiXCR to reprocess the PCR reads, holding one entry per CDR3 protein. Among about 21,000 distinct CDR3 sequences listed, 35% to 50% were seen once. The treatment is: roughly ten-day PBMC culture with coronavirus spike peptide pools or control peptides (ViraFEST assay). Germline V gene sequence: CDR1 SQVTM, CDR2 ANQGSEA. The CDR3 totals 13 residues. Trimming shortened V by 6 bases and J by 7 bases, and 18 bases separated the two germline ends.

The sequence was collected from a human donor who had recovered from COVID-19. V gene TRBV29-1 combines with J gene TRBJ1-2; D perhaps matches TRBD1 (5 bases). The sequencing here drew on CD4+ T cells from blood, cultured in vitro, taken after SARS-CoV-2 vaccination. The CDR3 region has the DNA TGCAGCGTAGCAATCGGGGGTCCTCCTGGCTACACCTTC. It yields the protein CSVAIGGPPGYTF.